Listed below are T cell receptor beta chains from one sample, sequenced in a study of control samples from healthy donors and cancer patients. Data came from immunoSEQ multiplex PCR; TCRdb stores just in-frame clones and leaves some out. The sample gives 85,000 to 90,000 clones, more than 70% of which show up once; roughly 2.1% is in the top ten. The sequencing input was blood. The receptors were gathered from a woman between 40 and 50 years old in good health. Each CDR3 is given with its conserved first and last residue. Fields, in order: D gene, V gene, CDR3 length, clone size, J gene, CDR3 DNA, CDR3 protein. D genes are given only for firm matches. The size field is filled for only some rows; it gives once, few, many or a size class.

-	TRBV11-3	17	-	TRBJ2-3	TGTGCCAGCAGCCCCCCGCAACGAGGTAGTTTGGCAGATACGCAGTATTTT	CASSPPQRGSLADTQYF
TRBD2	TRBV15	21	-	TRBJ2-3	TGTGCCACCAGCAGAGATGAACCGGCTAGCGGGGGGGCCGAAAGCACAGATACGCAGTATTTT	CATSRDEPASGGAESTDTQYF
-	TRBV6-2/TRBV6-3	18	-	TRBJ2-2	TGTGCCAGCAGTTCTAGACTAGGGCGGGGGCCAAACACCGGGGAGCTGTTTTTT	CASSSRLGRGPNTGELFF
-	TRBV29-1	12	-	TRBJ1-2	TGCAGCGTCGCGTCCCCTAACTATGGCTACACCTTC	CSVASPNYGYTF
-	TRBV24-1	14	once	TRBJ2-7	TGTGCCACCAGCTCCCCCGGGCCAACCTACGAGCAGTACTTC	CATSSPGPTYEQYF
TRBD2	TRBV25-1	14	once	TRBJ2-1	TGTGCCAGCAGGAGCGGGGGCCTTTACAATGAGCAGTTCTTC	CASRSGGLYNEQFF
-	TRBV29-1	15	-	TRBJ2-7	TGCAGCGTTGAAGGGAGGCGGGGACCTTCGGACGAGCAGTACTTC	CSVEGRRGPSDEQYF
-	TRBV6-5	14	-	TRBJ2-3	TGTGCCACCAGGGTTGCGGCTAGCACAGATACGCAGTATTTT	CATRVAASTDTQYF
TRBD1	TRBV4-1	15	-	TRBJ2-1	TGCGCCAGCAGCCGCCTCCGGACAGGGTACAATGAGCAGTTCTTC	CASSRLRTGYNEQFF
-	TRBV6-2/TRBV6-3	17	-	TRBJ1-5	TGTGCCAGCAGTCTGGGAGGACAGACCCCTAAAGCTCAGCCCCAGCATTTT	CASSLGGQTPKAQPQHF